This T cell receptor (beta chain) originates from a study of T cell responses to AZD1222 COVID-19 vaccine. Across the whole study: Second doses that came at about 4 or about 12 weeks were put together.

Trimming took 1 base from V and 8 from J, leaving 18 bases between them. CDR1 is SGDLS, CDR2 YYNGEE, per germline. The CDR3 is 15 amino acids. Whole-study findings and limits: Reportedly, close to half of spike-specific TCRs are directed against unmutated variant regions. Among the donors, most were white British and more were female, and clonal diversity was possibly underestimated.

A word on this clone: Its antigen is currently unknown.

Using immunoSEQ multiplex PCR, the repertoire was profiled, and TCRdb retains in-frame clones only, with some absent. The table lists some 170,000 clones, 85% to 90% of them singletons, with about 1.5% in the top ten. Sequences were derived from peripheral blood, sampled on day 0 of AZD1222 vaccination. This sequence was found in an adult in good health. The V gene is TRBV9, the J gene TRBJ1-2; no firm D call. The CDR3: CASSVTTGFNWGYTF. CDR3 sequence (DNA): TGTGCCAGCAGCGTAACAACCGGTTTTAATTGGGGCTACACCTTC.